The clone carrying this T cell receptor beta chain has at least ten counts. Antigen specificity is unknown. The CDR3 is 16 amino acids. The entry originates in a study of CD8 T cells in ankylosing spondylitis. As the method for making TCR beta libraries, quantitative 5'-RACE with molecular barcodes was used. TCRdb reprocessed the 5' RACE reads via MiXCR and lists one record per CDR3 protein. The sample has tens of thousands of distinct CDR3 sequences; 6% are singletons. Study results and limitations: Some motif variants were previously reported in reactive arthritis synovial fluid and blood. Apparently characteristic of ankylosing spondylitis blood was a TCR beta motif (under ten highly homologous variants). It was reported that disease-linked clones were significantly enriched in matched ankylosing spondylitis synovial fluid.

V is TRBV21-1 and J is TRBJ2-3; whether TRBD1, the table's D call, matches the DNA was not checked. TRBV21-1 is marked as a pseudogene. The clonotype originates from a male donor with ankylosing spondylitis or in good health (not recorded which). The sequenced material came from blood, either unsorted or a sorted T cell fraction (not recorded which). The CDR3 DNA reads TGTGCCAGCAGCAAATTGCCCAGGGGTTCGACAGATACGCAGTATTTT. Amino acids: CASSKLPRGSTDTQYF.